This T cell receptor beta chain was identified in a study of early T cells in non-severe SARS-CoV-2 infection. For the study at large: Bulk RNA taken from unsorted whole blood was sequenced, leaving chains unpaired.

Points from the study as a whole: Clonotype matching in VDJdb favored anti-spike CD8 responses and did not capture private and CD4 specificities.

Only a few counts were recorded for this clonotype. Its antigen remains unknown. Attached unique molecular identifiers marked individual cDNA molecules. TCRdb itself ran the 5' RACE reads through MiXCR, one entry per CDR3 protein. The sample shows more than 75,000 distinct CDR3 sequences, about 13% of them seen only once. The receptor's source is an adult who was a healthcare worker with PCR-confirmed SARS-CoV-2 infection or an uninfected control (not recorded which). The source material was whole blood.

In nucleotides, the CDR3 is TGCAGTGCCCGATCTATATTCGGGGCAGGGAGGACAGATACGCAGTATTTT. It specifies CSARSIFGAGRTDTQYF. The chain combines TRBV20-1 with TRBJ2-3; tentative D call: TRBD2 (6 bases). In germline, CDR1 is DFQATT, CDR2 SNEGSKA (reference sequence). The germline V and J ends were trimmed by 6 bases and 3 bases, with 25 bases remaining between them. The CDR3 is 17 amino acids.